The 25 T cell receptor beta chains below were found in one sample sequenced in a study of T cells in Graves' hyperthyroidism and ophthalmopathy (dated by TCRdb to the late 2010s). The library relied on multiplex PCR. Data came from an Illumina HiSeq 2000. The TCR beta CDR3 regions were amplified from RNA transcripts. The TCR CDR3 was subjected to a first round of RT-PCR using the HTBI primer set and the Qiagen OneStep RT-PCR kit. TCRdb itself trimmed the public reads at Q25 with fastp, ran MiXCR and retained productive beta chains. Here each entry gathers all rows of one CDR3 protein and keeps the most common genes and DNA. The sample has fewer than 200,000 distinct CDR3 sequences on record, about 9.4% of them singletons. The top ten constitute approximately 20% of the sample. The sample comprised blood. The receptors here all came from a woman under 30 with Graves' hyperthyroidism that later progressed to Graves' ophthalmopathy.

This clonotype was observed at least ten times. The chain couples TRBV29-1 to TRBJ2-3, with D possibly TRBD2 on 6 matching bases. The CDR3 contains 12 residues. Germline CDR1 is SQVTM and CDR2 is ANQGSEA. Trimming cost V 1 base and J 6 bases, with 8 bases left between them. CDR3 nucleotide sequence: TGCAGCGTTGAAGGACTAGTGGATACGCAGTATTTT. Translating it yields CSVEGLVDTQYF.

The sample holds many counts of this clonotype. V and J are TRBV7-9 and TRBJ1-1; D ambiguous. Germline V gene sequence: CDR1 SEHNR, CDR2 FQNEAQ (reference sequence). Trimming left V 8 bases short and J 2 bases short, with 12 bases between. The CDR3 contains 13 residues. CDR3 DNA sequence: TGTGCCAGCCTTTCTCGGCCAAACACTGAAGCTTTCTTT. Protein product: CASLSRPNTEAFF.

In this sample, this clonotype turned up many times. The rearrangement links TRBV20-1 to TRBJ2-4; D call uncertain. The V end lost 5 bases, the J end lost 6 bases, and 8 bases lay between the germline ends. CDR1 is DFQATT, CDR2 SNEGSKA, per germline (reference sequence). The CDR3 sequence is 11 residues long. As DNA, the CDR3 is TGCAGTGCTCCGGATTTAAACATTCAGTACTTC. It is translated as CSAPDLNIQYF.

The chain has TRBV15 and TRBJ2-7; D uncertain. Germline V lookup: CDR1 LNHNV, CDR2 YYDKDF (reference sequence). This CDR3 has 14 amino acids. Trimming cost V 1 base and J 4 bases, with 11 bases left between them. The CDR3 spells CATSRGPADYEQYF. CDR3 nucleotide sequence: TGTGCCACCAGCAGAGGTCCAGCAGATTACGAGCAGTACTTC.

The sample holds many counts of this clonotype. The chain joins TRBV28 to TRBJ1-2; 9 positions agree with TRBD1. CDR1 is MDHEN and CDR2 is SYDVKM in the germline V gene. Germline trimming cut 5 bases from V and 0 bases from J; bases unmatched to any gene: 10. This CDR3 spans 17 amino acids. CDR3 DNA sequence: TGTGCCAGCAGTACCTTTCGGGACAGGGTGGCTAACTATGGCTACACCTTC. It is translated as CASSTFRDRVANYGYTF.

This clonotype was counted at least ten times. J is TRBJ2-3 and V is TRBV5-1; D not resolved. V was cut by 0 bases and J by 7 bases, with 12 bases left in between. CDR3 length equals 14 residues. The germline CDR1 and CDR2 sequences are SGHRS and YFSETQ. The CDR3 here is CASSLDDGPYTQYF. The CDR3 region has the DNA TGCGCCAGCAGCTTGGATGATGGCCCTTATACGCAGTATTTT.

In its sample, this clonotype was seen many times. CDR3 bases: TGTGCCAGCAGTTCCGGGACACCGATTCAGTACTTC. Amino acids: CASSSGTPIQYF. The chain employs TRBV28 and TRBJ2-4; possibly TRBD1 for D (6 bases). The CDR3 totals 12 residues. V was shortened by 4 bases and J by 10 bases, with 11 bases between the two germline ends. Germline V lookup: CDR1 MDHEN, CDR2 SYDVKM.

This clonotype was recorded at least ten times. This chain uses TRBV18 with TRBJ2-1; 11 bases match TRBD2. J gave up 3 bases and V 4 bases, and 2 bases lay outside the gene matches. This CDR3 is built from 15 residues. CDR1 and CDR2 (germline): KGHSH, LQKENI. This CDR3 is CASSLLAGDYNEQFF. The CDR3 DNA sequence: TGTGCCAGCTCACTACTAGCGGGAGACTACAATGAGCAGTTCTTC.

In its sample, this clonotype was seen a few times. J is TRBJ2-3 and V is TRBV5-4; the match to TRBD2 covers 7 bases. This CDR3 is built from 15 residues. J was trimmed by 2 bases and V by 0 bases; bases with no gene match: 3. Germline loops: CDR1 SGHNT, CDR2 YYREEE (reference sequence). The CDR3 reads CASSLGGGVTDTQYF. In DNA, the CDR3 is TGTGCCAGCAGCTTGGGGGGGGGGGTCACAGATACGCAGTATTTT.

Many counts were recorded for this clonotype. V gene TRBV6-2 or TRBV6-3 combines with J gene TRBJ2-7; TRBD1 agrees at 11 bases. Trimming took 6 bases from V and 7 from J; bases not matched to a gene: 11. The CDR3 is made up of 15 amino acids. Germline values: CDR1 MNHEY, CDR2 SVGEGT. The CDR3 sequence is CASRPTGTGGREQYF. CDR3 DNA sequence: TGTGCCAGCAGACCGACCGGGACAGGGGGACGGGAGCAGTACTTC.

This clonotype occurred many times. The chain joins TRBV12-3 or TRBV12-4 to TRBJ1-1; possible D gene TRBD1, 6 bases. Trimming removed 6 bases from V and 6 bases from J, with 14 bases in between. The CDR3 runs to 13 residues. DNA of the CDR3: TGTGCCAGCAGCTCCCCCGGGGGCGCTGAAGCTTTCTTT. Amino acid sequence: CASSSPGGAEAFF.

This clonotype was picked up many times. The chain uses TRBV19 and TRBJ1-5; D is unclear. Trimming pared 5 bases from V and 3 bases from J, leaving 8 bases between. Germline V lookup: CDR1 LNHDA, CDR2 SQIVND (reference sequence). The CDR3 is 13 amino acids. The CDR3 nucleotides read TGTGCCAGTAGTCTCTCCACCAATCAGCCCCAGCATTTT. Amino acid sequence: CASSLSTNQPQHF.

The table lists this clonotype with a few counts. The V and J genes are TRBV20-1 and TRBJ2-4, with D unresolved. The length of the CDR3 is 13 residues. Germline assignment: CDR1 DFQATT and CDR2 SNEGSKA (reference sequence). The CDR3 reads CRPGELAKNIQYF. The CDR3 nucleotides are TGCAGGCCAGGAGAACTAGCCAAAAACATTCAGTACTTC.

The chain links TRBV4-1 to TRBJ2-7; unclear D gene. Trimming took 0 bases from V and 1 from J, leaving 10 bases between them. Germline V gene data show CDR1 as MGHRA and CDR2 as YSYEKL. The CDR3 spans 15 residues. The CDR3 DNA sequence: TGCGCCAGCAGCCAAGATTTGATGCAATCCTACGAGCAGTACTTC. It encodes CASSQDLMQSYEQYF.

This clonotype came up many times. The CDR3 spells CASSPRGSGGRTAYNEQFF. In DNA form, the CDR3 reads TGTGCCAGCAGCCCCCGGGGTAGCGGGGGGCGCACCGCCTACAATGAGCAGTTCTTC. The chain combines TRBV11-2 with TRBJ2-1, with 10 bases that match TRBD2. Germline lookup yields CDR1 SGHAT and CDR2 FQNNGV. With V trimmed by 5 bases and J by 2 bases, 15 bases remained unmatched. The CDR3 length is 19 residues.

This clonotype was seen many times. The chain links TRBV3-1 to TRBJ2-7; 10 nucleotides match TRBD2. This CDR3 comprises 15 residues. V trimming: 7 bases; J trimming: 2 bases; junction bases outside the gene matches: 8. Per germline, CDR1 LGHDT and CDR2 YNNKEL (reference sequence). This chain's CDR3 is CASKLGLAGAYEQYF. CDR3 in DNA: TGTGCCAGCAAGCTCGGTCTAGCGGGGGCCTACGAGCAGTACTTC.

This rearrangement joins TRBV4-1 to TRBJ2-7; tentative D call: TRBD1 (6 bases). CDR3 length equals 15 residues. Germline CDR1 and CDR2: MGHRA and YSYEKL. The V end was cut by 2 bases, the J end by 2 bases, with 13 bases between. As DNA, the CDR3 is TGCGCCAGCAGCCAAAGGGGGACCGAGGCCTACGAGCAGTACTTC. Translation gives CASSQRGTEAYEQYF.

This clonotype was seen repeatedly, ten times or more. The chain recombines TRBV29-1 with TRBJ2-5; D assignment may be TRBD1 or TRBD2 (6 bases each). Germline assignment: CDR1 SQVTM and CDR2 ANQGSEA. The CDR3 sequence is 14 residues long. Trimming cost V 3 bases and J 5 bases, with 16 bases left between them. CDR3 region: CSVEGNLGGETQYF. CDR3 in DNA: TGCAGCGTTGAGGGGAACCTCGGGGGCGAGACCCAGTACTTC. Drawing the rest from reference TRBV29-1 and TRBJ2-5, the complete variable domain is SAVISQKPSRDICQRGTSLTIQCQVDSQVTMMFWYRQQPGQSLTLIATANQGSEATYESGFVIDKFPISRPNLTFSTLTVSNMSPEDSSIYLCSVEGNLGGETQYFGPGTRLLVL.

This clonotype was found many times. The genes are TRBV6-2 or TRBV6-3 and TRBJ1-1; 9 nucleotides agree with TRBD1. This CDR3 spans 19 amino acids. V was clipped by 4 bases and J by 3 bases; unmatched bases: 18. The germline V gene encodes CDR1 MNHEY and CDR2 SVGEGT. CDR3 in amino acids: CASSFTPGTGSFDYTEAFF. CDR3 DNA: TGTGCCAGCAGTTTCACCCCCGGGACAGGGTCCTTCGACTACACTGAAGCTTTCTTT.

In its sample, this clonotype was seen many times. The chain is built from TRBV7-3 and TRBJ2-7; maybe TRBD1 (5 bases). The CDR3 length is 13 residues. V dropped 2 bases and J dropped 6 bases, with 11 bases sitting between them. Germline CDR1 SGHTA, CDR2 FQGTGA. CDR3 residues: CASSLLTGSEQYF. The CDR3 DNA sequence: TGTGCCAGCAGCTTACTCACAGGTTCCGAGCAGTACTTC.

This clonotype was observed many times. The genes are TRBV12-3 or TRBV12-4 and TRBJ1-5; D remains unclear. Trimming left V 3 bases short and J 0 bases short, with 6 bases between. CDR3 length equals 14 residues. In DNA form, the CDR3 reads TGTGCCAGCAGTTTGGGTCTTAGCAATCAGCCCCAGCATTTT. Protein product: CASSLGLSNQPQHF.

This clonotype has at least ten counts. V is TRBV28 and J is TRBJ2-6; D call uncertain. Germline lookup yields CDR1 MDHEN and CDR2 SYDVKM. The V and J ends lost 6 bases and 1 base respectively, with 4 bases between them. This CDR3 contains 13 residues. The chain's CDR3 is CASRQSGANVLTF. CDR3 in DNA: TGTGCCAGCAGACAATCTGGGGCCAACGTCCTGACTTTC.

In this sample, this clonotype turned up many times. This chain joins TRBV25-1 and TRBJ2-2, with D possibly being TRBD1 or TRBD2 (5 bases each). Germline CDR1 and CDR2: MGHDK and SYGVNS. V lost 4 bases, J lost 3 bases, and 12 bases lay in between. CDR3 size: 15 residues. CDR3 coding DNA: TGTGCCAGCAGTGGTGGGGACGGCTACACCGGGGAGCTGTTTTTT. Residues: CASSGGDGYTGELFF.

This clonotype came up many times. This chain links TRBV19 with TRBJ1-1, with D possibly TRBD1 on 6 matching bases. Germline CDR1 reads LNHDA; CDR2 reads SQIVND (reference sequence). This CDR3 contains 15 residues. The V and J ends lost 5 bases and 6 bases respectively, with 19 bases between them. The chain's CDR3 is CASSPVGGQGAEAFF. CDR3 nucleotides: TGTGCCAGTAGTCCCGTGGGGGGGCAGGGTGCTGAAGCTTTCTTT.

This clonotype was seen repeatedly, ten times or more. J is TRBJ1-2 and V is TRBV20-1, with D tentatively TRBD1 (6 bases). CDR1 and CDR2 (germline): DFQATT, SNEGSKA (reference sequence). V lost 5 bases to trimming and J lost 7 bases, with 26 bases between them. The CDR3 covers 16 residues. CDR3 nucleotide sequence: TGCAGTGCTGAGTTAGGCCCCGGGACTCAAGGGGGTGGCTACACCTTC. It encodes CSAELGPGTQGGGYTF.